This TCR beta chain is from a study of OX40 agonist ivuxolimab in advanced cancers. With regard to this clone: Its antigen remains unknown.

Study observations and caveats: Still undetermined is the antigen specificity of the expanded peripheral T cells.

Data came from immunoSEQ multiplex PCR; TCRdb stores just in-frame clones and leaves some out. The top ten hold about 9% of the sample, which has about 86,000 clones, about 89% seen once. Blood draws occurred at baseline, cycle 4 day 1, and cycle 7 day 1. Specimen: CD4+ or CD8+ T cells sorted from blood, collected in a trial of the OX40 agonist ivuxolimab. The source of this sequence is an adult with an advanced solid tumor such as melanoma, head and neck, liver or kidney cancer.

The DNA for the CDR3 is TGCAGCGTTCGAGATGTCTACGAGCAGTACTTC. Its translation: CSVRDVYEQYF. The chain has TRBV29-1 and TRBJ2-7; D is ambiguous. The CDR3 runs 11 residues. Trimming removed 5 bases at V and 3 bases at J, with 8 bases between. In germline, CDR1 is SQVTM, CDR2 ANQGSEA.